This T cell receptor beta chain was observed in a study of blood T cell repertoires in COVID-19. About the research overall: There were acute and convalescent COVID-19 samples, and they came from the United States, Italy and Spain. PBMCs, B-cell-depleted T cells, or T cells provided the cDNA or gDNA that made up the material.

This clone was seen a few times. In the original analysis: Scientists estimated how many nucleated cells there were by amplifying reference gene primers. Method: immunoSEQ multiplex PCR; TCRdb's copy keeps in-frame clones and lacks some. V and J calls plus clone size are reproduced from that table; the DNA served to infer D and trimming. The sample records about 270,000 clones, roughly 84% being singletons. The CDR3 extends over 15 amino acids. The V gene's germline CDR1 is LGHDT and CDR2 YNNKEL (reference sequence). Losses at the gene ends were 2 bases for V and 4 bases for J; bases not matched to a gene: 6.

The origin of this receptor is a young woman with acute or convalescent COVID-19. The rearrangement links TRBV3-1 (or the pseudogene TRBV3-2) to TRBJ1-1, with 8 bases that match TRBD1. The sample comprised peripheral blood. The CDR3 here is CASSQTTGGGTEAFF. CDR3 DNA: TGTGCCAGCAGCCAAACTACAGGGGGGGGCACTGAAGCTTTCTTT.